These T cell receptor beta chains were read from a single sample in a study of T-cell reconstitution after alpha-beta-depleted transplantation in children. One entry per CDR3 protein, called by TCRdb with MiXCR from the PCR reads. The data hold 45,000 to 60,000 distinct CDR3 sequences, with 52% observed a single time. Sequencing was performed on peripheral blood, taken before TCRalphabeta/CD19-depleted stem cell transplant. Source of these receptors: a boy under three years old with SCID, due to receive a stem cell transplant. Each CDR3 is given with its conserved first and last residue. The D gene is left open where the match is weak. A row's size may be missing; if present it is once, few, many or a size class.

TRBJ2-5 NA few TRBV20-1 TGCAGTGCGGAAGGACACCAAGAGACCCAGTACTTC CSAEGHQETQYF
TRBJ1-2 NA NA TRBV5-1 TGCGCCAGCAGCTTGGAAGGGATCCCTAGGGGACCCTATAGTATGGGCTACACCTTC CASSLEGIPRGPYSMGYTF
TRBJ2-7 NA NA TRBV4-3 TGCGCCAGCAGCCAAGGAGGGGCCTTCGACGAGCAGTACTTC CASSQGGAFDEQYF
TRBJ2-3 TRBD1 NA TRBV20-1 TGCAGTGCTGTGGGGACAGCGGATACGCAGTATTTT CSAVGTADTQYF
TRBJ1-1 NA few TRBV12-5 TGTGCTAGTGGTTTGAGCAACTTGGGCACTGAAGCTTTCTTT CASGLSNLGTEAFF
TRBJ1-1 NA few TRBV5-1 TGCGCCAGCACCTCGCTGAACACTGAAGCTTTCTTT CASTSLNTEAFF
TRBJ1-2 NA NA TRBV12-3/TRBV12-4 TGTGCCAGCAGTTTAGAGAACTATGGCTACACCTTC CASSLENYGYTF
TRBJ2-2 NA NA TRBV12-3/TRBV12-4 TGTGCCAGCAGTTTACGGGCAGGGGACACCGGGGAGCTGTTTTTT CASSLRAGDTGELFF
TRBJ2-2 TRBD2 NA TRBV4-3 TGCGCCAGCAGCCAAGCGGGCGGGGGGGCCGCCGGGGAGCTGTTTTTT CASSQAGGGAAGELFF
TRBJ2-1 NA NA TRBV20-1 TGCAGTGCCCCAAGCACGGCCAGAGGCAATGAGCAGTTCTTC CSAPSTARGNEQFF
TRBJ2-1 NA NA TRBV5-1 TGCGCCAGCAGCTTGGTAGTGGCTGAGCAGTTCTTC CASSLVVAEQFF
TRBJ2-5 NA NA TRBV7-8 TGTGCCACCCACTTGAGGGGCAGCGGCAGGAGCCAAGAGACCCAGTACTTC CATHLRGSGRSQETQYF